Below are 18 T cell receptor beta chains sequenced from a single sample in a study of T cells in tuberculosis. Repertoires were generated with immunoSEQ multiplex PCR, while TCRdb's copy carries only in-frame clones and drops some. The sample records about 34,000 clones, 90% to 95% being singletons. As to time point: new active TB diagnosis, blood taken before or within 7 days of starting treatment. The sequences come from PBMCs, collected at tuberculosis diagnosis. The receptors were sampled from an adult with tuberculosis.

The chain couples TRBV27 to TRBJ2-7, with D tentatively TRBD1 (6 bases). Germline CDR1 and CDR2: MNHEY and SMNVEV (reference sequence). There are 15 residues in the CDR3. Trimming removed 5 bases at V and 4 bases at J, with 18 bases between. The CDR3 loop is CASSLRQAGIYEQYF. The DNA of the CDR3 is TGTGCCAGCAGTCTACGACAGGCAGGGATTTACGAGCAGTACTTC.

This chain uses TRBV29-1 with TRBJ2-3; D is ambiguous. CDR1 is SQVTM, CDR2 ANQGSEA, per germline. V gave up 8 bases and J gave up 2 bases, with 14 bases separating them. CDR3 length equals 13 residues. This CDR3 is CSLGEINTDTQYF. As DNA, the CDR3 is TGCAGCCTCGGAGAGATCAACACAGATACGCAGTATTTT.

The chain recombines TRBV27 with TRBJ2-1; 8 nucleotides match TRBD2. This CDR3 comprises 16 residues. V lost 2 bases to trimming and J lost 0 bases; unmatched junction nucleotides: 3. Germline CDR1 reads MNHEY; CDR2 reads SMNVEV (reference sequence). CDR3 sequence reads: CASSLTTSGSYNEQFF. The CDR3, as DNA: TGTGCCAGCAGTTTAACCACTAGCGGCTCCTACAATGAGCAGTTCTTC.

The chain joins TRBV29-1 to TRBJ2-5; 13 nucleotides match TRBD2. V dropped 7 bases and J dropped 5; count of bases not matched to a gene: 7. CDR1 SQVTM and CDR2 ANQGSEA come from the germline V gene. The CDR3 totals 14 residues. The CDR3 loop reads CSGGTSGTRETQYF. CDR3 DNA: TGCAGCGGTGGGACTAGCGGGACGAGGGAGACCCAGTACTTC.

The chain joins TRBV6-1 to TRBJ1-2, with 10 bases fitting TRBD1. This CDR3 has 16 amino acids. Looked up from germline, CDR1 is MNHNS and CDR2 is SASEGT. V was pared by 2 bases and J by 1 base, with 4 bases of the junction left unmatched. The CDR3 sequence is CASSEYGTGDNYGYTF. The CDR3 region has the DNA TGTGCCAGCAGTGAATACGGGACAGGGGATAACTATGGCTACACCTTC.

The chain employs TRBV5-6 and TRBJ2-7; 7 bases are a match to TRBD1. This CDR3 has 14 residues. Germline assignment: CDR1 SGHDT and CDR2 YYEEEE. Trimming at V came to 4 bases and at J to 2 bases, leaving 6 bases not matched to a gene. The CDR3 bases are TGTGCCAGCAGCGACAGGGTAGCAGCCTACGAGCAGTACTTC. The encoded protein is CASSDRVAAYEQYF.

The genes are TRBV19 and TRBJ1-5; D call uncertain. V was clipped by 2 bases and J by 1 base, with 9 bases between them. Germline CDR1 reads LNHDA; CDR2 reads SQIVND (reference sequence). This CDR3 contains 15 residues. The CDR3 loop is CASSISLISNQPQHF. DNA for the CDR3: TGTGCCAGTAGTATATCCCTTATAAGCAATCAGCCCCAGCATTTT.

The rearrangement uses TRBV5-1 and TRBJ2-7; weak D call: TRBD1 (5 bases). This CDR3 spans 14 amino acids. The germline CDR1 and CDR2 sequences are SGHRS and YFSETQ. The V end was cut by 0 bases, the J end by 2 bases, with 9 bases between. For the CDR3, the DNA is TGCGCCAGCAGCTTGGATGCAGGGACCTACGAGCAGTACTTC. Translated, it gives CASSLDAGTYEQYF.

V is TRBV4-1 and J is TRBJ2-7; D is possibly TRBD2 (6 bases). The ends were cut back, 0 bases at V and 1 base at J, with 10 bases in the middle. Germline CDR1 and CDR2: MGHRA and YSYEKL. The CDR3 is 15 amino acids. DNA for the CDR3: TGCGCCAGCAGCCAAGATTGGACTAATTCCTACGAGCAGTACTTC. Translated, it gives CASSQDWTNSYEQYF.

The J gene is TRBJ2-1, the V gene TRBV6-5; D call uncertain. The germline CDR1 and CDR2 sequences are MNHEY and SVGAGI. The CDR3 spans 14 residues. V lost 0 bases and J 0 bases, leaving 3 bases between the germline ends. This CDR3 reads CASSYSGSYNEQFF. The CDR3 nucleotides read TGTGCCAGCAGTTACTCCGGCTCCTACAATGAGCAGTTCTTC.

The chain carries TRBV5-1 and TRBJ1-2; the D is unclear. CDR1 is SGHRS and CDR2 is YFSETQ in the germline V gene. With 2 bases removed from V and 4 bases from J, the gap between germline ends came to 9 bases. The CDR3 consists of 13 residues. The CDR3, as DNA: TGCGCCAGCAGCTTATCGGAGGGCTATGGCTACACCTTC. Protein sequence: CASSLSEGYGYTF.

The J gene is TRBJ1-1, the V gene TRBV6-6; D ambiguous. CDR1 and CDR2 from the germline V gene are MNHNY and SVGAGI (reference sequence). The CDR3 consists of 14 residues. The V and J ends lost 5 bases and 1 base respectively, with 11 bases between them. CDR3 DNA: TGTGCCAGCAGTCCCTCCTCCCCGAACACTGAAGCTTTCTTT. The encoded protein is CASSPSSPNTEAFF.

This clone has more than one count but fewer than ten. The chain uses TRBV4-1 and TRBJ1-2; D possibly corresponds to TRBD1 (5 bases). Germline values: CDR1 MGHRA, CDR2 YSYEKL. V was cut by 0 bases and J by 5 bases, with 13 bases left in between. CDR3 size: 15 residues. CDR3 residues: CASSQEEDAGYGYTF. As DNA, the CDR3 is TGCGCCAGCAGCCAAGAAGAGGACGCAGGGTATGGCTACACCTTC.

The CDR3 DNA reads as TGTGCCAGCAGTCTCCGCTACGAGCAGTACTTC. The encoded protein is CASSLRYEQYF. The gene calls are TRBV28 and TRBJ2-7; D is ambiguous. The germline V gene has CDR1 MDHEN and CDR2 SYDVKM. The CDR3 runs to 11 residues. Trimming took off 5 bases at V and 3 bases at J, with 5 bases between the two ends.

The V gene is TRBV19, the J gene TRBJ2-7; a possible D gene is TRBD1 (6 bases). Germline V gene lookup returns CDR1 LNHDA and CDR2 SQIVND (reference sequence). This CDR3 region has 13 residues. V was clipped by 5 bases and J by 1 base, with 9 bases between them. The CDR3, as DNA: TGTGCCAGTAGTGCAGGACAGTCCTACGAGCAGTACTTC. Residues: CASSAGQSYEQYF.

The CDR3 coding sequence is TGTGCCAGCAGCTTGGGTTTGGGGGGTAATCAGCCCCAGCATTTT. Protein product: CASSLGLGGNQPQHF. This chain links TRBV5-6 with TRBJ1-5; a possible D gene is TRBD1 (5 bases). V was clipped by 0 bases and J by 4 bases, with 11 bases between them. The CDR3 loop spans 15 amino acids. Germline V gene lookup returns CDR1 SGHDT and CDR2 YYEEEE.

The chain has TRBV4-1 and TRBJ1-5; possibly TRBD1 for D (5 bases). V lost 3 bases to trimming and J lost 2 bases, with 8 bases between them. Looked up from germline, CDR1 is MGHRA and CDR2 is YSYEKL. The CDR3 has 14 residues. The CDR3 protein is CASSHLQGNQPQHF. Written as DNA, the CDR3 is TGCGCCAGCAGCCACCTACAGGGCAATCAGCCCCAGCATTTT.

The CDR3 loop reads CASSPSTSGTYNEQFF. The CDR3, as DNA: TGTGCCAGCAGCCCCTCCACTAGCGGGACATACAATGAGCAGTTCTTC. This chain connects TRBV9 to TRBJ2-1; 10 nucleotides match TRBD2. V gave up 4 bases and J gave up 4 bases; unmatched junction bases: 8. The CDR3 runs to 16 residues. The germline gives CDR1 SGDLS, CDR2 YYNGEE.